A single sample is the source of the 10 T cell receptor beta chains below, sequenced in a study of CD8+CD57+ T cells in acquired aplastic anemia. Patients picked for sequencing had shown CD8+CD57+ cell expansion detected by flow cytometry. For CDR3 and TCR beta VDJ profiling, genomic DNA was the template used. TCRdb re-analysed the reads in MiXCR, keeping a single row per CDR3 protein. The sample holds around 150,000 distinct CDR3 sequences, around 48% seen once. The sequenced sample was sorted CD4+, CD8+, or CD8+CD57+ T cells (not recorded which) from PBMCs. These receptors came from a human donor with aplastic anemia.

This clonotype was found many times. This chain connects TRBV28 to TRBJ1-5, with D unclear. This CDR3 contains 11 residues. The V gene lost 2 bases and the J gene lost 6 bases, with 2 bases spanning the gap. The V gene's germline CDR1 is MDHEN and CDR2 SYDVKM. The CDR3 spells CASSLRQPQHF. CDR3 DNA: TGTGCCAGCAGTTTACGTCAGCCCCAGCATTTT.

CDR3 protein: CASSQEANHSPLHF. CDR3 coding DNA: TGTGCCAGCAGCCAAGAAGCCAACCATTCACCCCTCCACTTT. The chain employs TRBV14 and TRBJ1-6; D gene ambiguous. Per germline, CDR1 SGHDN and CDR2 FVKESK. Trimming removed 0 bases from V and 8 bases from J, with 8 bases in between. The CDR3 loop spans 14 amino acids.

The V and J genes are TRBV2 and TRBJ2-2; 14 bases are a match to TRBD2. J lost 4 bases, V lost 8 bases, and 12 bases had no gene match. Germline CDR1 reads SNHLY; CDR2 reads FYNNEI. This CDR3 has 18 residues. The chain's CDR3 is CASSPTTSGRGGTGELFF. Written as DNA, the CDR3 is TGTGCCAGCTCACCAACGACTAGCGGGAGGGGAGGCACCGGGGAGCTGTTTTTT. Supplemented by reference TRBV2 and TRBJ2-2, the full variable domain reads EPEVTQTPSHQVTQMGQEVILRCVPISNHLYFYWYRQILGQKVEFLVSFYNNEISEKSEIFDDQFSVERPDGSNFTLKIRSTKLEDSAMYFCASSPTTSGRGGTGELFFGEGSRLTVL.

V gene TRBV10-3 combines with J gene TRBJ1-5; D unclear. The CDR3 extends over 14 amino acids. Trimming left V 2 bases short and J 3 bases short, with 8 bases between. CDR1 is ENHRY, CDR2 SYGVKD, per germline. The CDR3 loop reads CAISEDNSNQPQHF. The CDR3 DNA reads as TGTGCCATCAGTGAGGACAATTCCAATCAGCCCCAGCATTTT.

CDR3 bases: TGTGCCAGCAGGGGGACGGAGTATGGCTACACCTTC. Amino acids: CASRGTEYGYTF. The V gene is TRBV2, the J gene TRBJ1-2, with D perhaps TRBD1 (5 bases). Trimming stripped 6 bases from V and 5 bases from J, with 10 bases between. The germline CDR1 and CDR2 sequences are SNHLY and FYNNEI. The CDR3 runs to 12 residues.

This chain links TRBV19 with TRBJ2-7; D is possibly TRBD2 (5 bases). Germline V lookup: CDR1 LNHDA, CDR2 SQIVND (reference sequence). Trimming shortened V by 5 bases and J by 3 bases, and 11 bases separated the two germline ends. The CDR3 contains 13 residues. The CDR3 protein is CASSPGLGYEQYF. In nucleotides, the CDR3 is TGTGCCAGTAGTCCCGGACTTGGCTACGAGCAGTACTTC.

The rearrangement links TRBV3-1 to TRBJ1-5; no reliable D call. This CDR3 has 14 residues. The germline V gene has CDR1 LGHDT and CDR2 YNNKEL (reference sequence). V lost 1 base to trimming and J lost 10 bases, with 14 bases between them. CDR3 sequence (DNA): TGTGCCAGCAGCCAAGGTCTGATCGGATTCCCCCAGCATTTT. It codes for CASSQGLIGFPQHF. Supplemented by reference TRBV3-1 and TRBJ1-5, the full variable domain reads DTAVSQTPKYLVTQMGNDKSIKCEQNLGHDTMYWYKQDSKKFLKIMFSYNNKELIINETVPNRFSPKSPDKAHLNLHINSLELGDSAVYFCASSQGLIGFPQHFGDGTRLSIL.

This chain links TRBV10-1 with TRBJ2-7, with D possibly being TRBD1 (6 bases). The V and J ends lost 6 bases and 5 bases respectively, with 14 bases between them. The germline V gene encodes CDR1 WNHNN and CDR2 SYGVQD (reference sequence). The CDR3 is 13 amino acids. DNA of the CDR3: TGCGCCAGCAGGAGGACAGCTCCTGACGAGCAGTACTTC. Translation: CASRRTAPDEQYF.

J is TRBJ1-6 and V is TRBV19; no clear D gene. The CDR3 totals 15 residues. V lost 3 bases and J 10 bases, leaving 16 bases between the germline ends. Germline values: CDR1 LNHDA, CDR2 SQIVND (reference sequence). CDR3 loop: CASSMKNQPVSPLHF. CDR3 sequence (DNA): TGTGCCAGTAGTATGAAAAATCAGCCGGTCTCACCCCTCCACTTT.

To note about this clonotype: This may be a read error, as it is one base from a much larger clone. The chain links TRBV12-3 or TRBV12-4 to TRBJ2-5; D is unclear. The CDR3 consists of 13 residues. V lost 5 bases, J lost 3 bases, and 10 bases lay in between. CDR3 sequence (DNA): TGTGCCAGCAGTCACGGACGGAAAGAGACCCAGTACTTC. It is translated as CASSHGRKETQYF.